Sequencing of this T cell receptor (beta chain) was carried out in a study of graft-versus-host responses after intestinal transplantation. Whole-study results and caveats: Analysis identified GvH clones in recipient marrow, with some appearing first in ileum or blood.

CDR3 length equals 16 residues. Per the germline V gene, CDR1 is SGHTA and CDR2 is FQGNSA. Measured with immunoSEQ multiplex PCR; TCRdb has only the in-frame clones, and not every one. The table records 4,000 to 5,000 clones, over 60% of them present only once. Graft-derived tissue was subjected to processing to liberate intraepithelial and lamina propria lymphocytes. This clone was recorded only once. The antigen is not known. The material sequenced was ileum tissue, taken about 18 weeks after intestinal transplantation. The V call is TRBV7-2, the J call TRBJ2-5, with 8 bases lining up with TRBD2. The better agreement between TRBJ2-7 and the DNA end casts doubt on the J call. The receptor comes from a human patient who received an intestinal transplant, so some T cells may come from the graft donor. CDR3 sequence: CASSRTGTSSLHEQYF. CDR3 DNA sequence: TGTGCCAGCAGTCGTACCGGGACTAGTTCGCTACACGAGCAGTACTTC.